These 27 T cell receptor beta chains were all obtained from the same sample, sequenced in a study of shared clonotypes between healthy human individuals (dated by TCRdb to 2018 to 2021). The library was obtained by the immunoSEQ multiplex PCR assay. As stored in TCRdb, this immuneACCESS dataset retains in-frame rearrangements with V and J assigned. A fraction of the clones does not appear; measured against another copy, unresolved V genes explain less than half of the discrepancy, and the remainder lacks a known reason. In this sample the table shows about 490,000 clones, 76% of which occur a single time. In total, the top ten clones hold approximately 13% of the sample. Input material: PBMCs. The receptors derive from a woman aged 40 to 50 in good health. Some clones in this sample may be carry-over from other donors' samples.

The gene calls are TRBV6-5 and TRBJ2-2, with unresolved D. This CDR3 contains 13 residues. With 2 bases removed from V and 5 bases from J, the gap between germline ends came to 6 bases. Germline loops: CDR1 MNHEY, CDR2 SVGAGI. The CDR3 DNA reads as TGTGCCAGCAGTTACCGGGTTACCGGGGAGCTGTTTTTT. It translates to CASSYRVTGELFF.

A few counts support this clone. The V gene is TRBV11-2, the J gene TRBJ2-3, with D possibly TRBD2 on 5 matching bases. This CDR3 region has 13 residues. Trimming removed 5 bases at V and 5 bases at J, with 11 bases between. Germline loops: CDR1 SGHAT, CDR2 FQNNGV. The CDR3 DNA is TGTGCCAGCAGCCGGGATCGCCAAGATACGCAGTATTTT. This codes for CASSRDRQDTQYF.

This rearrangement joins TRBV5-1 to TRBJ2-3; 11 bases agree with TRBD2. This CDR3 has 16 amino acids. Germline V gene lookup returns CDR1 SGHRS and CDR2 YFSETQ. Trimming removed 4 bases from V and 1 base from J; junction bases left unmatched: 5. CDR3 sequence (DNA): TGCGCCAGCAGCAAAACTAGCGGGAGTGGCACAGATACGCAGTATTTT. Translation gives CASSKTSGSGTDTQYF.

V is TRBV28 and J is TRBJ2-3; 7 bases agree with TRBD2. V dropped 6 bases and J dropped 0; count of bases not matched to a gene: 6. CDR1 is MDHEN and CDR2 is SYDVKM in the germline V gene. The CDR3 covers 15 residues. The CDR3 region is CASRKGRESTDTQYF. As DNA, the CDR3 is TGTGCCAGCAGAAAGGGGCGGGAGAGCACAGATACGCAGTATTTT.

This chain joins TRBV7-9 and TRBJ2-1; 9 bases line up with TRBD1. The germline V gene has CDR1 SEHNR and CDR2 FQNEAQ (reference sequence). The CDR3 sequence is 16 residues long. Trimming took 1 base from V and 10 from J; bases not matched to a gene: 11. The CDR3 DNA reads as TGTGCCAGCAGCTTAGAGGTGGGACAGGGCCCTGGCGAGCAGTTCTTC. Its protein product is CASSLEVGQGPGEQFF.

CDR3 amino acids: CASTQGTSDEQFF. Here the CDR3 DNA reads TGTGCCAGCACCCAAGGGACTAGCGATGAGCAGTTCTTC. The chain links TRBV5-4 to TRBJ2-1; 10 nucleotides line up with TRBD2. This CDR3 contains 13 residues. Trimming at V came to 6 bases and at J to 8 bases, leaving 5 bases not matched to a gene. The germline gives CDR1 SGHNT, CDR2 YYREEE (reference sequence).

This rearrangement joins TRBV15 to TRBJ1-1; 11 nucleotides line up with TRBD1. Germline-derived CDR1 and CDR2 are LNHNV and YYDKDF (reference sequence). With 0 bases clipped from V and 1 base from J, the junction kept 1 base outside the gene matches. This CDR3 region has 16 residues. The CDR3 sequence: CATSREGTGGNTEAFF. The CDR3 nucleotides are TGTGCCACCAGCAGAGAGGGGACAGGGGGGAACACTGAAGCTTTCTTT.

Worth noting for this clone: This sample includes further DNA sequences coding for the same CDR3. The rearrangement joins TRBV19 to TRBJ1-4; 7 bases are a match to TRBD1. The CDR3 is 13 residues long. Germline CDR1 and CDR2: LNHDA and SQIVND (reference sequence). Trimming removed 6 bases from V and 7 bases from J; junction bases left unmatched: 5. The CDR3: CASSRDRVEKLFF. In DNA, the CDR3 is TGTGCCAGTAGCAGAGACAGGGTTGAAAAACTGTTTTTT.

Of note for this clone: This is likely an artifact of a read error, given a far larger clone one base away. Other DNA sequences from this sample encode an identical CDR3 as well. The V and J genes are TRBV5-1 and TRBJ2-7; 8 positions agree with TRBD2. Trimming took 4 bases from V and 2 from J; bases not matched to a gene: 11. The CDR3 extends over 16 amino acids. Germline loops: CDR1 SGHRS, CDR2 YFSETQ. Written as DNA, the CDR3 is TGCGCCAGCAGCCCCGGACTAGCAGGGGTGGCCTACGAGCAGTACTTC. Protein: CASSPGLAGVAYEQYF.

The chain is built from TRBV27 and TRBJ2-7, with a possible D match to TRBD2 (6 bases). The CDR3 has 13 residues. CDR1 and CDR2 from the germline V gene are MNHEY and SMNVEV (reference sequence). The ends were cut back, 10 bases at V and 4 bases at J, with 17 bases in the middle. CDR3 amino acids: CATRRGITYEQYF. In nucleotides, the CDR3 is TGTGCCACCCGGCGGGGCATAACGTACGAGCAGTACTTC.

The genes are TRBV28 and TRBJ2-7; D is unresolved. Germline V lookup: CDR1 MDHEN, CDR2 SYDVKM. V lost 2 bases and J lost 2, with 10 bases in between. The CDR3 consists of 14 residues. This CDR3 is CASSLSGETYEQYF. In DNA form, the CDR3 reads TGTGCCAGCAGTTTAAGTGGAGAAACCTACGAGCAGTACTTC.

Concerning this clone itself: The junction departs from the called germline gene at one end, perhaps through a read error. V and J are TRBV7-6 and TRBJ2-7; 7 bases are shared with TRBD2. This CDR3 comprises 16 residues. Germline CDR1 reads SGHVS; CDR2 reads FNYEAQ. CDR3 bases: TGTGCCAGCAGCCGGGAGGCCAGCGGGCTATCCTATGAGCAGTACTTC. This codes for CASSREASGLSYEQYF.

This clone was detected ten times or more. CDR3 region: CASTPRGYTGELFF. Written as DNA, the CDR3 is TGTGCCAGCACCCCGCGTGGTTACACCGGGGAGCTGTTTTTT. The V gene is TRBV7-9, the J gene TRBJ2-2, with no clear D. The germline V gene has CDR1 SEHNR and CDR2 FQNEAQ (reference sequence). V dropped 7 bases and J dropped 3 bases, with 12 bases sitting between them. CDR3 length equals 14 residues. Using reference TRBV7-9 and TRBJ2-2 for the parts outside the CDR3, the full variable domain is DTGVSQNPRHKITKRGQNVTFRCDPISEHNRLYWYRQTLGQGPEFLTYFQNEAQLEKSRLLSDRFSAERPKGSFSTLEIQRTEQGDSAMYLCASTPRGYTGELFFGEGSRLTVL.

The rearrangement links TRBV2 to TRBJ2-1; 10 bases line up with TRBD1. Trimming took 2 bases from V and 6 from J; bases not matched to a gene: 10. The germline V gene encodes CDR1 SNHLY and CDR2 FYNNEI. This CDR3 comprises 17 residues. The CDR3 coding sequence is TGTGCCAGCAGTGAACAGACATGGGACAGGGGCCTCAATGAGCAGTTCTTC. Its translation is CASSEQTWDRGLNEQFF.

The chain employs TRBV7-9 and TRBJ1-4, with a possible D match to TRBD1 (6 bases). The CDR3 runs to 17 residues. Germline lookup yields CDR1 SEHNR and CDR2 FQNEAQ (reference sequence). V dropped 3 bases and J dropped 2 bases, with 16 bases sitting between them. The CDR3 loop reads CASSFHMGGQTNEKLFF. In nucleotides, the CDR3 is TGTGCCAGCAGCTTCCACATGGGGGGGCAGACTAATGAAAAACTGTTTTTT. Full variable domain (missing parts from reference TRBV7-9 and TRBJ1-4): DTGVSQNPRHKITKRGQNVTFRCDPISEHNRLYWYRQTLGQGPEFLTYFQNEAQLEKSRLLSDRFSAERPKGSFSTLEIQRTEQGDSAMYLCASSFHMGGQTNEKLFFGSGTQLSVL.

The chain is built from TRBV28 and TRBJ1-5; D remains unclear. Trimming left V 1 base short and J 5 bases short, with 6 bases between. The germline CDR1 and CDR2 sequences are MDHEN and SYDVKM. CDR3 length: 13 amino acids. The chain's CDR3 is CASSLSDYQPQHF. Written as DNA, the CDR3 is TGTGCCAGCAGTTTATCAGATTATCAGCCCCAGCATTTT.

In this sample, this clone turned up once. The chain combines TRBV4-1 with TRBJ2-5; D uncertain. Per germline, CDR1 MGHRA and CDR2 YSYEKL. This CDR3 contains 13 residues. Trimming shortened V by 2 bases and J by 7 bases, and 11 bases separated the two germline ends. CDR3 sequence: CASSQFSLGTQYF. CDR3 DNA: TGCGCCAGCAGCCAATTTTCCCTAGGGACCCAGTACTTC.

This clone was seen a single time. The rearrangement uses TRBV28 and TRBJ2-7; 7 positions agree with TRBD1. The CDR3 totals 16 residues. J gave up 2 bases and V 8 bases, and 15 bases lay outside the gene matches. Germline loops: CDR1 MDHEN, CDR2 SYDVKM. The CDR3 is CASPPVDRVVAYEQYF. The CDR3 DNA reads TGTGCCAGCCCCCCGGTTGACAGGGTGGTCGCCTACGAGCAGTACTTC.

This clone has only a few counts. The genes are TRBV4-2 and TRBJ2-7; possibly TRBD1 for D (5 bases). This CDR3 is 16 amino acids long. Germline CDR1 is LGHNA and CDR2 is YNFKEQ. The germline V and J ends were trimmed by 1 base and 4 bases, with 17 bases remaining between them. The CDR3 loop is CASSQVTRGRKYEQYF. The DNA for the CDR3 is TGTGCCAGCAGCCAAGTAACAAGGGGAAGGAAGTACGAGCAGTACTTC.

As for this clone: Other DNA sequences in the sample encode the same CDR3. The chain links TRBV18 to TRBJ2-7; 9 bases fit TRBD1. Germline values: CDR1 KGHSH, CDR2 LQKENI. Trimming removed 6 bases from V and 2 bases from J; junction bases left unmatched: 5. The CDR3 runs to 14 residues. CDR3 sequence (DNA): TGTGCCAGCTCGCCCCGGACAGGGGCCTACGAGCAGTACTTC. Translation gives CASSPRTGAYEQYF.

The chain links TRBV28 to TRBJ1-5; D not resolved. This CDR3 has 11 amino acids. The V gene's germline CDR1 is MDHEN and CDR2 SYDVKM. V lost 8 bases, J lost 4 bases, and 6 bases lay in between. In DNA form, the CDR3 reads TGTGCCAGCGGGCTGAATCAGCCCCAGCATTTT. It is translated as CASGLNQPQHF.

V gene TRBV6-4 combines with J gene TRBJ1-2; TRBD1 matches 7 bases. Trimming took 0 bases from V and 3 from J; bases not matched to a gene: 4. Germline values: CDR1 MRHNA, CDR2 SNTAGT. The CDR3 consists of 15 residues. The CDR3 DNA follows: TGTGCCAGCAGTGACTCGGCAGGGGGGCACTATGGCTACACCTTC. It yields the protein CASSDSAGGHYGYTF.

In this sample, this clone turned up once. J is TRBJ2-1 and V is TRBV2; 9 nucleotides agree with TRBD2. J was trimmed by 9 bases and V by 5 bases; bases with no gene match: 11. The CDR3 consists of 15 residues. Germline V gene data show CDR1 as SNHLY and CDR2 as FYNNEI. In nucleotides, the CDR3 is TGTGCCAGCAGTAGTTATAGCGGGAGAGTCGGTGAGCAGTTCTTC. Its translation: CASSSYSGRVGEQFF.

Written as DNA, the CDR3 is TGTGCCACCAGCGCTAGCGGGGGCCTTTCCTACGAGCAGTACTTC. Amino acids: CATSASGGLSYEQYF. The rearrangement links TRBV15 to TRBJ2-7, with 10 bases fitting TRBD2. Germline V CDR1 and CDR2: LNHNV, YYDKDF (reference sequence). The V and J ends lost 5 bases and 1 base, in that order; junction bases with no gene match: 5. The length of the CDR3 is 15 residues.

The rearrangement joins TRBV19 to TRBJ2-7; 8 positions match TRBD1. The V gene's germline CDR1 is LNHDA and CDR2 SQIVND (reference sequence). Trimming at V came to 4 bases and at J to 0 bases, leaving 5 bases not matched to a gene. CDR3 size: 15 residues. The CDR3 DNA reads TGTGCCAGTAGTAGGGGGCAGGGGGCCTCCTACGAGCAGTACTTC. It codes for CASSRGQGASYEQYF.

V gene TRBV5-1 combines with J gene TRBJ2-1; D remains unclear. Germline lookup yields CDR1 SGHRS and CDR2 YFSETQ. V lost 0 bases and J 2 bases, leaving 9 bases between the germline ends. CDR3 length equals 15 residues. In DNA, the CDR3 is TGCGCCAGCAGCTTGGAGGCGAGCCCCTACAATGAGCAGTTCTTC. Residues: CASSLEASPYNEQFF.

This clone has just one count. This chain joins TRBV28 and TRBJ1-5; D is perhaps TRBD1 (5 bases). The germline CDR1 and CDR2 sequences are MDHEN and SYDVKM. CDR3 length: 13 amino acids. The V gene lost 10 bases and the J gene lost 5 bases, with 15 bases spanning the gap. CDR3 protein: CANGGEVDQPQHF. The CDR3 DNA reads as TGTGCCAACGGAGGGGAGGTTGATCAGCCCCAGCATTTT.